A selection of T cell receptor beta chains follows, all from one sample in a study of T-cell memory formation after mild COVID-19. TCRdb reprocessed the 5' RACE reads via MiXCR and lists one record per CDR3 protein. Of more than 300,000 distinct CDR3 sequences in the sample, 12% to 15% are singletons; the top ten hold about 24%. The sample was PBMCs or a T cell subset sorted from them (not recorded which). The receptors shown here come from a young man who had mild COVID-19 (a few samples of this study predate the infection). Cell type and time point are not known. Both conserved end residues are trimmed from each CDR3.

TRBV11-2	TRBJ1-1	ASSKGQTEAF
TRBV6-2/TRBV6-3	TRBJ2-7	ASSSRTDEQY
TRBV3-1	TRBJ2-7	ASSQWVGVEQY
TRBV25-1	TRBJ2-5	ASRRTSGGPISETQY
TRBV4-1	TRBJ1-6	ASSQARLGAGNSPLH
TRBV28	TRBJ2-2	ASSRPSSGQGRGELF
TRBV6-5	TRBJ2-5	ASSPLGQGQETQY
TRBV7-9	TRBJ2-7	ASTFGGEDTYEQY
TRBV6-4	TRBJ2-1	ASSLSGGAGEQF
TRBV12-3/TRBV12-4	TRBJ2-7	ASGTGPTSEQY
TRBV2	TRBJ1-2	ASSERGRSNYGYT
TRBV2	TRBJ2-7	ASRPGHSSYEQY
TRBV4-1	TRBJ1-1	ASSQSLTGGTEAF
TRBV20-1	TRBJ2-7	SASFRTGEYEQY
TRBV3-1	TRBJ2-3	ASRPTGGDTQY
TRBV4-1	TRBJ1-5	ASSQAEGQPQH
TRBV12-3/TRBV12-4	TRBJ1-3	ASSLGHSGNTIY
TRBV2	TRBJ2-2	ASSYASAVLTGELF
TRBV4-3	TRBJ2-7	ASSHSVRGNTYEQY
TRBV20-1	TRBJ2-1	SAKLDRAVSNEQF
TRBV12-3/TRBV12-4	TRBJ2-1	ASSLRGVVNEQF
TRBV2	TRBJ1-5	ASKMGSTYQPQH
TRBV7-2	TRBJ2-1	ASSIDRAGYEQF
TRBV7-9	TRBJ2-1	ASSLRGPGADNEQF
TRBV20-1	TRBJ1-1	SAVDRDTEAF
TRBV5-1	TRBJ2-7	ASSLPDREVEQY
TRBV19	TRBJ2-3	ASSISRGATDTQY
TRBV4-3	TRBJ2-7	ASSQGGGEQY
TRBV4-2	TRBJ1-1	ASSSYGGRVTEAF
TRBV6-2/TRBV6-3	TRBJ2-5	ASSYSDIGQTQY
TRBV7-7	TRBJ2-3	ASSLGRGPDTQY
TRBV28	TRBJ2-5	ASSRTPGQVETQY
TRBV20-1	TRBJ2-3	SATGLAGLSDTQY
TRBV6-5	TRBJ1-1	ASSYHGRGDTEAF
TRBV30	TRBJ1-6	AWSMDRVGNSPLH
TRBV20-1	TRBJ2-2	SASDRGLGGGELF
TRBV12-3/TRBV12-4	TRBJ2-5	AIRGHQETQY
TRBV7-9	TRBJ1-1	ASSLRGDYTEAF
TRBV7-2	TRBJ1-5	ASSLLWQQPQH
TRBV7-3	TRBJ1-1	ASSLFQNTEAF
TRBV20-1	TRBJ1-1	TTGRDTEAF
TRBV10-3	TRBJ1-3	AIMAGQGTTGNTIY
TRBV27	TRBJ1-6	ASSPQVLSPLH
TRBV7-8	TRBJ2-1	ASSSLAGVNEQF
TRBV7-3	TRBJ1-4	ASSAGGFANEKLF
TRBV12-5	TRBJ1-3	ASGPSPGSGNTIY
TRBV13	TRBJ2-5	ASSITGTGDRETQY
TRBV6-2/TRBV6-3	TRBJ1-2	ASTGQPLSGYT